This note documents a single T cell receptor (beta chain) sequence. No antigen is known for it. This sample was taken from a study of CD8 T cells in Susac syndrome. On the study more broadly: Within the sequenced group of Susac syndrome patients, roughly six showed active disease and roughly 8 were in remission. Patients with Susac syndrome were therapy-naive, on corticosteroids, or on intravenous immunoglobulin alone at blood draw.

Reverse transcription of about 0.45 to 1 ug RNA used random hexamers. The TCR beta CDR3 was amplified by immunoSEQ multiplex PCR across 54 Vbeta, 13 Jbeta. TCRdb re-called the immunoSEQ multiplex PCR reads through MiXCR, storing one row per CDR3 protein. The sample shows approximately 80,000 distinct CDR3 sequences, approximately 94% of them seen only once. Findings and caveats of the study: Detection of Susac-specific public clones gave some 17 in total CD8+ repertoires and several in CD8+ TEMRA repertoires.

The specimen sequenced was CD8+ T cells from PBMCs. The sequence came from a human donor with Susac syndrome.

CDR3 in DNA: TGTGCCAGCAGTTTAGGCCCAGCGGGGGGGGAGCAGTACTTC. Protein: CASSLGPAGGEQYF. The chain recombines TRBV12-3 or TRBV12-4 with TRBJ2-7; 10 bases agree with TRBD2. The length of the CDR3 is 14 residues. The trim removed 1 base at V and 7 bases at J, leaving 4 bases unmatched.